Listed here are 15 T cell receptor beta chains from one sample, sequenced in a study of T cell repertoires in cytomegalovirus infection. Which antigens these TCRs recognize remains unknown. TCRdb recomputed calls from the reads with MiXCR, one row per CDR3 protein. The sample contains about 740,000 distinct CDR3 sequences, 30% to 35% of which appear only once. The source material was cultured PBMCs, sampled from culture after CMV antigen stimulation. The receptors were sampled from a human donor in good health (CMV status not recorded). Some clones in this sample may be carry-over from other donors' samples.

This clonotype was seen more than once but under ten times. The rearrangement links TRBV19 to TRBJ2-1, with D tentatively TRBD1 (6 bases). Germline CDR1 and CDR2: LNHDA and SQIVND (reference sequence). V was shortened by 7 bases and J by 7 bases, with 8 bases between the two germline ends. The CDR3 is 11 amino acids. The CDR3 here is CASTQGNEQFF. The CDR3 DNA sequence: TGTGCCAGTACCCAGGGGAATGAGCAGTTCTTC.

This clonotype was recorded a few times. The chain has TRBV10-3 and TRBJ2-5; TRBD1 might be the D (6 bases). This CDR3 is 14 amino acids long. The germline V gene encodes CDR1 ENHRY and CDR2 SYGVKD. V lost 7 bases, J lost 3 bases, and 15 bases lay in between. The CDR3 bases are TGTGCCATCATGGGGGCGAAGGCTGAAGAGACCCAGTACTTC. Translation: CAIMGAKAEETQYF.

This clonotype was counted between two and nine times. The rearrangement joins TRBV7-2 to TRBJ1-5; tentative D call: TRBD1 (6 bases). Germline V lookup: CDR1 SGHTA, CDR2 FQGNSA. The CDR3 totals 13 residues. The germline V and J ends were trimmed by 4 bases and 9 bases, with 13 bases remaining between them. The DNA for the CDR3 is TGTGCCAGCAGCTCGGACAGTTTCGGGCCCCAGCATTTT. This codes for CASSSDSFGPQHF. Based on the CDR3 plus reference TRBV7-2 and TRBJ1-5, the full variable domain is GAGVSQSPSNKVTEKGKDVELRCDPISGHTALYWYRQSLGQGLEFLIYFQGNSAPDKSGLPSDRFSAERTGGSVSTLTIQRTQQEDSAVYLCASSSDSFGPQHFGDGTRLSIL.

This clonotype was seen more than once but under ten times. The V gene is TRBV20-1, the J gene TRBJ2-5; no definite D call. CDR1 is DFQATT, CDR2 SNEGSKA, per germline (reference sequence). V was shortened by 0 bases and J by 1 base, with 18 bases between the two germline ends. The CDR3 has 17 amino acids. The CDR3 nucleotides read TGCAGTGCTAGAGATTCCTCCTTAATGGTAACCCAAGAGACCCAGTACTTC. This translates into CSARDSSLMVTQETQYF.

CDR3 nucleotide sequence: TGTGCCAGCAGAGAGACTTGGATCACCGGGGAGCTGTTTTTT. Protein product: CASRETWITGELFF. V gene TRBV7-8 combines with J gene TRBJ2-2, with D hard to call. Trimming removed 6 bases from V and 4 bases from J, with 12 bases in between. The CDR3 loop spans 14 amino acids. Germline V gives CDR1 SGHVS, CDR2 FQNEAQ.

V usage is TRBV20-1 and J usage is TRBJ2-5; 8 bases are shared with TRBD1. The CDR3 sequence is 11 residues long. The germline V gene has CDR1 DFQATT and CDR2 SNEGSKA (reference sequence). CDR3 in DNA: TGCGGGGGACAGGTCCAAGAGACCCAGTACTTC. The encoded protein is CGGQVQETQYF.

The rearrangement joins TRBV29-1 to TRBJ2-1, with TRBD2 matching over 11 bases. J was trimmed by 5 bases and V by 2 bases; bases with no gene match: 5. The CDR3 runs 15 residues. The germline CDR1 and CDR2 sequences are SQVTM and ANQGSEA. The CDR3 DNA reads as TGCAGCGTTGAAAGCCCGGGACTAGCGGACAATGAGCAGTTCTTC. Translating it yields CSVESPGLADNEQFF.

The CDR3 bases are TGTGCCAGCAGCTTAGGTGACAGCCCAACCTACGAGCAGTACTTC. Amino acids: CASSLGDSPTYEQYF. The rearrangement joins TRBV7-6 to TRBJ2-7, with D possibly being TRBD1 (5 bases). The CDR3 runs to 15 residues. Germline-derived CDR1 and CDR2 are SGHVS and FNYEAQ. The V gene lost 1 base and the J gene lost 2 bases, with 12 bases spanning the gap. The full variable domain, rest sourced from reference TRBV7-6 and TRBJ2-7, is GAGVSQSPRYKVTKRGQDVALRCDPISGHVSLYWYRQALGQGPEFLTYFNYEAQQDKSGLPNDRFSAERPEGSISTLTIQRTEQRDSAMYRCASSLGDSPTYEQYFGPGTRLTVT.

The table lists this clonotype with a few counts. This chain uses TRBV12-3 or TRBV12-4 with TRBJ2-5; the match to TRBD2 covers 8 bases. V lost 5 bases and J lost 4; bases outside the gene matches: 9. The CDR3 consists of 15 residues. CDR3 in DNA: TGTGCCAGCAGTCGTGCCGGGGGGGCACGAGAGACCCAGTACTTC. As protein: CASSRAGGARETQYF.

This rearrangement joins TRBV14 to TRBJ2-1; D gene unclear. The CDR3 is made up of 15 amino acids. Germline CDR1 and CDR2: SGHDN and FVKESK. The V end was cut by 0 bases, the J end by 7 bases, with 13 bases between. CDR3 residues: CASSQDWQAWNEQFF. In nucleotides, the CDR3 is TGTGCCAGCAGCCAAGATTGGCAGGCCTGGAATGAGCAGTTCTTC.

The chain employs TRBV7-9 and TRBJ2-6; D is uncertain. V was clipped by 5 bases and J by 5 bases, with 4 bases between them. Germline V CDR1 and CDR2: SEHNR, FQNEAQ (reference sequence). The CDR3 contains 12 residues. The CDR3 DNA is TGTGCCAGCAGCCCTAGGGCCAACGTCCTGACTTTC. Protein sequence: CASSPRANVLTF.

In its sample, this clonotype was seen a few times. The CDR3 region is CASSLTGWGGYTF. In DNA form, the CDR3 reads TGTGCCAGCAGCTTAACGGGGTGGGGTGGCTACACCTTC. The chain has TRBV7-8 and TRBJ1-2; D call uncertain. The CDR3 contains 13 residues. V was clipped by 2 bases and J by 7 bases, with 11 bases between them. Germline V gives CDR1 SGHVS, CDR2 FQNEAQ.

This clonotype was seen repeatedly, ten times or more. With a much larger clone just one base away, this may be a read error. The CDR3 carries no conserved terminal phenylalanine or tryptophan, so it likely arises from a read error. This chain uses TRBV7-2 with TRBJ2-3, with TRBD2 matching 8 bases. CDR3 length: 14 amino acids. With V trimmed by 3 bases and J by 6 bases, 5 bases remained unmatched. CDR1 and CDR2 from the germline V gene are SGHTA and FQGNSA. The CDR3 sequence: CASSLGGGRDTQYS. The DNA of the CDR3 is TGTGCCAGCAGCTTGGGCGGGGGGAGGGATACGCAGTATTCT.

The chain combines TRBV27 with TRBJ1-1; the D is unclear. The CDR3 spans 16 residues. In germline, CDR1 is MNHEY, CDR2 SMNVEV (reference sequence). V was clipped by 6 bases and J by 0 bases, with 17 bases between them. The CDR3, as DNA: TGTGCCAGCAGCTTGACACTGGGAATCATGAACACTGAAGCTTTCTTT. It is translated as CASSLTLGIMNTEAFF.

The chain employs TRBV19 and TRBJ1-1; D is unclear. Trimming pared 3 bases from V and 0 bases from J, leaving 8 bases between. The length of the CDR3 is 14 residues. The germline CDR1 and CDR2 sequences are LNHDA and SQIVND (reference sequence). CDR3 sequence (DNA): TGTGCCAGTAGTATCGGAAGCCTGAACACTGAAGCTTTCTTT. This encodes CASSIGSLNTEAFF. Full variable domain (rest looked up from reference TRBV19 and TRBJ1-1): DGGITQSPKYLFRKEGQNVTLSCEQNLNHDAMYWYRQDPGQGLRLIYYSQIVNDFQKGDIAEGYSVSREKKESFPLTVTSAQKNPTAFYLCASSIGSLNTEAFFGQGTRLTVV.